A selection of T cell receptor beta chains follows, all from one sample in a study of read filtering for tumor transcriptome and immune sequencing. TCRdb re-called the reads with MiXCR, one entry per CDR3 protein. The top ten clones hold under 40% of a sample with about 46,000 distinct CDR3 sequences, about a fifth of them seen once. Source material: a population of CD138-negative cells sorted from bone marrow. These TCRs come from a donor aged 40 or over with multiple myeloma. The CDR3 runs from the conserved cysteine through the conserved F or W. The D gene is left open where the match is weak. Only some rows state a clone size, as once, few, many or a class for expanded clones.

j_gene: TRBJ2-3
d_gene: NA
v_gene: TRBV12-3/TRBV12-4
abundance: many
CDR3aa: CASSSGTQSSSTDTQYF
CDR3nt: TGTGCCAGCAGTTCCGGGACGCAGTCCTCTAGCACAGATACGCAGTATTTT

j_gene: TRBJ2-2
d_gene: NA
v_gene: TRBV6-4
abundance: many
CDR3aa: CASRTGSDTGELFF
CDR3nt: TGTGCCAGCAGAACAGGGTCGGACACCGGGGAGCTGTTTTTT

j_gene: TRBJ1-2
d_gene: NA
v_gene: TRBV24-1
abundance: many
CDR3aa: CATSDGKSDSYGYTF
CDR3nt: TGTGCCACCAGTGATGGAAAGTCGGACAGCTATGGCTACACCTTC

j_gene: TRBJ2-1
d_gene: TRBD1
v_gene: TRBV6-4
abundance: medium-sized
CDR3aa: CASSRGQGGDEQFF
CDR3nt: TGTGCCAGCAGTCGGGGACAGGGCGGCGATGAGCAGTTCTTC

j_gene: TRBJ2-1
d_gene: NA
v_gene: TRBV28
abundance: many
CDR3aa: CASSLFWGRPIDSYNEQFF
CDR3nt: TGTGCCAGCAGTTTATTTTGGGGCAGGCCTATCGACTCCTACAATGAGCAGTTCTTC

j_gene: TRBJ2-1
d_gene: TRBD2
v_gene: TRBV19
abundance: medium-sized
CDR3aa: CASSSLAGVTYNEQFF
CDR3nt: TGTGCCAGTAGTAGCTTAGCGGGAGTTACATACAATGAGCAGTTCTTC

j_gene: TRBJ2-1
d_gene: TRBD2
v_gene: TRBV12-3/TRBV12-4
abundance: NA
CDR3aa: CASITSGIYNEQFF
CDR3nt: TGTGCCAGCATAACTAGCGGGATCTACAATGAGCAGTTCTTC

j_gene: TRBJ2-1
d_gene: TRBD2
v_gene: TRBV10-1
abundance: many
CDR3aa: CASSDPGLADDNEQFF
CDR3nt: TGCGCCAGCAGTGACCCGGGACTAGCGGACGACAATGAGCAGTTCTTC

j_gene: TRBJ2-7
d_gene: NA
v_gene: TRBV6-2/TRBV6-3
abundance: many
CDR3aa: CASSFGKEQYF
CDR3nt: TGTGCCAGCAGTTTTGGGAAGGAGCAGTACTTC

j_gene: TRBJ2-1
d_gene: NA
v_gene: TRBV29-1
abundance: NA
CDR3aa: CSVERDHPYYGQFF
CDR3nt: TGCAGCGTTGAAAGGGACCACCCCTACTATGGGCAGTTCTTC

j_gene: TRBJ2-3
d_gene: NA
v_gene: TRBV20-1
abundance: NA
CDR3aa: CSAVAGGSVTATQYF
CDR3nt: NA

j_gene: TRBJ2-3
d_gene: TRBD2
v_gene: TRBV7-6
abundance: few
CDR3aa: CASSFLTGTSGSITDTQYF
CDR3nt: TGTGCCAGCAGCTTCCTTACCGGGACTAGCGGAAGCATCACAGATACGCAGTATTTT

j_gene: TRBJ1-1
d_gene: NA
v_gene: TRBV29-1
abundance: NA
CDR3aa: CSVEAGVNTEAFF
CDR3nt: TGCAGCGTTGAAGCAGGCGTGAACACTGAAGCTTTCTTT

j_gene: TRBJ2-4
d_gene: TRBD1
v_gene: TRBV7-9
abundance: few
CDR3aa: CASSFSRTGQNIQYF
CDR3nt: TGTGCCAGCAGCTTCTCTAGGACAGGGCAAAACATTCAGTACTTC